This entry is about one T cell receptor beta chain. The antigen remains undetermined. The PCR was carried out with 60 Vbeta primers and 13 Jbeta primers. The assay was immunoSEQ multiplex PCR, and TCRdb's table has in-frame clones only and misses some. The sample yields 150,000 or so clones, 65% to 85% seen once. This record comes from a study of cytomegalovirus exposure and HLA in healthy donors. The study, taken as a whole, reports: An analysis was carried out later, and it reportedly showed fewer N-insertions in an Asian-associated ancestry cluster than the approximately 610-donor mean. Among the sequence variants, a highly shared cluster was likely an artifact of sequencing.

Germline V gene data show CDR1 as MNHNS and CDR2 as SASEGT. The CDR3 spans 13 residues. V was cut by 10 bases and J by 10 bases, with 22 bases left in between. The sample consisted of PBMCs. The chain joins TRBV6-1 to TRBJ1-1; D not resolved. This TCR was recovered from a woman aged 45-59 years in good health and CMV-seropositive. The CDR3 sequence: CATLTQSHLGAFF. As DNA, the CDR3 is TGTGCCACGCTAACACAGTCCCACCTTGGAGCTTTCTTT.